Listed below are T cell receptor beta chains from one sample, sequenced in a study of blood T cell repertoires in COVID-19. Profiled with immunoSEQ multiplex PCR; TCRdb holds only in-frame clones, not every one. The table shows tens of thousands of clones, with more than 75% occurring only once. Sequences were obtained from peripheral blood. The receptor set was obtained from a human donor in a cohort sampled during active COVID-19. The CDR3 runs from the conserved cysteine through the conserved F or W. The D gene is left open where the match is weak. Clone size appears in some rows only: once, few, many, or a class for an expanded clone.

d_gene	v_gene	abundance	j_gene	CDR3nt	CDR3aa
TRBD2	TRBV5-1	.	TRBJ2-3	TGCGCCAGCAGCTTGAGTGGCGGGGGGGCCGGCGATACGCAGTATTTT	CASSLSGGGAGDTQYF
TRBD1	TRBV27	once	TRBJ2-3	TGTGCCAGCAGTCTCCGAGGACAGGCGAACATTCAGTATTTT	CASSLRGQANIQYF
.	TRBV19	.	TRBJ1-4	TGTGCCAGTAGTCCCTTCGTCCGGTTTAATGAAAAACTGTTTTTT	CASSPFVRFNEKLFF
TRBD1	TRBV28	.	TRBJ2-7	TGTGCCAGCAGACCGACAGGGGAGTACGAGCAGTACTTC	CASRPTGEYEQYF
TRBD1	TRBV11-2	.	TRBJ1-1	TGTGCCACCCCCGGGACAGGGGCTAACACTGAAGCTTTCTTT	CATPGTGANTEAFF
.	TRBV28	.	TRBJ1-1	TGTGCCAGCAGTGAGACGGGTACTGAAGCTTTCTTT	CASSETGTEAFF
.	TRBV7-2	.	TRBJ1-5	TGTGCCAGCAGCTTACGGGGGGGATACAATCAGCCCCAGCATTTT	CASSLRGGYNQPQHF
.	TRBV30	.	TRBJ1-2	TGTGCCCTGGCACAGGCTAACTATGGCTACACCTTC	CALAQANYGYTF
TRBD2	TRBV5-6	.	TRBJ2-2	TGTGCCAGCAGCCCCCGAGGTGCGGGGGGTTCCGGGGAGCTGTTTTTT	CASSPRGAGGSGELFF
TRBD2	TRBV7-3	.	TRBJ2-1	TGTGCCAGCAGCTTAGGTGGTAGCGGGATCTCCTACAATGAGCAGTTCTTC	CASSLGGSGISYNEQFF
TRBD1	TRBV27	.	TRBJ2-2	TGTGCCAGCAGTTTTACAGGGGCGAGCACCGGGGAGCTGTTTTTT	CASSFTGASTGELFF
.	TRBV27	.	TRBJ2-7	TGTGCCAGCAGTTCTCCCGAAACAGGGATGTACGAGCAGTACTTC	CASSSPETGMYEQYF
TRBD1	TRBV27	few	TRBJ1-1	TGTGCCAGCAGTCCCCCCGGGACAGGGTCATTCTCAGCTTTCTTT	CASSPPGTGSFSAFF
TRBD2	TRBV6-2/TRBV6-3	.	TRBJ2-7	TGTGCCAGCAGTCCGTCCCCGGGACTAGCCAGAACCTCCTACGAGCAGTACTTC	CASSPSPGLARTSYEQYF
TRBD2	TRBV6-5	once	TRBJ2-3	TGTGCCAGCAGGGGGGGGACAGATACGCAGTATTTT	CASRGGTDTQYF
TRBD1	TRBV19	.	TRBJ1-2	TGTGCCAGTAGGGGTGACAGGGGGCAGTACTATGGCTACACCTTC	CASRGDRGQYYGYTF